The 6 T cell receptor beta chains reported below all come from one sample, sequenced in a study of OX40 agonist ivuxolimab in advanced cancers. Using immunoSEQ multiplex PCR, the repertoire was profiled, and TCRdb retains in-frame clones only, with some absent. The sample lists some 65,000 clones; about nine tenths were seen once. The sample in question was CD4+ or CD8+ T cells sorted from blood, obtained in a trial of the OX40 agonist ivuxolimab. These TCRs come from an adult with an advanced solid tumor such as melanoma, head and neck, liver or kidney cancer.

The genes are TRBV5-4 and TRBJ1-2; D not resolved. Germline V gives CDR1 SGHNT, CDR2 YYREEE (reference sequence). The CDR3 runs 16 residues. V lost 4 bases and J lost 8, with 24 bases in between. CDR3 sequence reads: CASSLGGGRPGGGYTF. The DNA for the CDR3 is TGTGCCAGCAGCCTAGGAGGAGGGCGCCCGGGTGGAGGCTACACCTTC.

This chain joins TRBV4-2 and TRBJ2-2; TRBD2 is a possible D gene (6 bases). The CDR3 totals 15 residues. The germline V gene encodes CDR1 LGHNA and CDR2 YNFKEQ. Trimming stripped 1 base from V and 6 bases from J, with 12 bases between. The CDR3 DNA reads TGTGCCAGCAGCCAAGGTCCAACTAGCTCCGGGGAGCTGTTTTTT. Translation gives CASSQGPTSSGELFF.

This clone was seen more than once but under ten times. V and J are TRBV11-2 and TRBJ1-6; D not resolved. Per germline, CDR1 SGHAT and CDR2 FQNNGV. Trimming took 1 base from V and 9 from J, leaving 13 bases between them. The CDR3 covers 15 residues. CDR3 DNA: TGTGCCAGCAGCTTAGCAACGGGAGTTGGTTCACCCCTCCACTTT. Translation gives CASSLATGVGSPLHF.

The chain recombines TRBV2 with TRBJ2-7; D uncertain. Germline-derived CDR1 and CDR2 are SNHLY and FYNNEI. The CDR3 extends over 13 amino acids. The V end was cut by 3 bases, the J end by 12 bases, with 18 bases between. The CDR3 is CASSEAAGVLRYF. The CDR3 nucleotides are TGTGCCAGCAGTGAGGCCGCTGGAGTACTTCGGTACTTC. Full variable domain (outside the CDR3, taken from reference TRBV2 and TRBJ2-7): EPEVTQTPSHQVTQMGQEVILRCVPISNHLYFYWYRQILGQKVEFLVSFYNNEISEKSEIFDDQFSVERPDGSNFTLKIRSTKLEDSAMYFCASSEAAGVLRYFGPGTRLTVT.

Only one count was recorded for this clone. The DNA of the CDR3 is TGTGCCAGCAGTGAGCCCAACAGGCAGGACACTGAAGCTTTCTTT. Protein sequence: CASSEPNRQDTEAFF. This chain uses TRBV6-1 with TRBJ1-1, with D perhaps TRBD1 (5 bases). Per germline, CDR1 MNHNS and CDR2 SASEGT. The CDR3 extends over 15 amino acids. Trimming stripped 3 bases from V and 3 bases from J, with 14 bases between.

V usage is TRBV7-2 and J usage is TRBJ2-4, with 7 bases identical to TRBD1. The junction had 10 bases not matched to a gene; V was cut back by 5 bases and J by 0 bases. The germline gives CDR1 SGHTA, CDR2 FQGNSA. This CDR3 region has 17 residues. The CDR3 DNA sequence: TGTGCCAGCAGCGCCAGGACAGGCCCCCTAGCCAAAAACATTCAGTACTTC. It yields the protein CASSARTGPLAKNIQYF.